The 32 T cell receptor beta chains listed next were all sequenced from one sample in a study of memory CD4+ T cells and cytomegalovirus serostatus. Single viable CD3+CD4+CD8-CD45RO+ cells were sorted as the memory CD4+ T cells. Sequencing used immunoSEQ multiplex PCR; TCRdb keeps in-frame clones, though not all of them. Of about 73,000 clones in the sample, roughly 78% were seen once. Sequencing was done on a sample of memory CD4+ T cells from blood. All receptors derive from an adult in good health and CMV-seropositive.

The V gene is TRBV5-6, the J gene TRBJ2-5; 10 nucleotides agree with TRBD1. The germline gives CDR1 SGHDT, CDR2 YYEEEE. The V segment lost 2 bases and the J segment 1 base; nucleotides outside the gene matches: 5. The CDR3 consists of 16 residues. The DNA for the CDR3 is TGTGCCAGCAGCTTCTCCGGACAGGGGGGCCAAGAGACCCAGTACTTC. It translates to CASSFSGQGGQETQYF.

The table lists this clone with a count of one. This chain links TRBV13 with TRBJ2-3; D may be TRBD2 (5 bases). V was clipped by 6 bases and J by 1 base, with 14 bases between them. CDR3 size: 15 residues. Germline V CDR1 and CDR2: PRHDT, FYEKMQ (reference sequence). CDR3 sequence reads: CASRWKLGGTDTQYF. The CDR3 DNA is TGTGCCAGCAGGTGGAAACTAGGCGGCACAGATACGCAGTATTTT.

This clone appeared once. The chain is built from TRBV10-2 and TRBJ1-1; 10 positions agree with TRBD1. This CDR3 comprises 12 residues. CDR1 is WSHSY, CDR2 SAAADI, per germline. The ends lost 8 bases at V and 5 bases at J; junction bases unmatched: 2. For the CDR3, the DNA is TGCGCCAGCGGACAGGGGGGGACTGAAGCTTTCTTT. Translated: CASGQGGTEAFF.

The chain is built from TRBV6-1 and TRBJ1-1; no clear D. Germline values: CDR1 MNHNS, CDR2 SASEGT. The CDR3 length is 13 residues. Trimming took 2 bases from V and 1 from J, leaving 5 bases between them. The CDR3 here is CASSEITNTEAFF. CDR3 DNA sequence: TGTGCCAGCAGTGAAATAACGAACACTGAAGCTTTCTTT.

The rearrangement joins TRBV6-5 to TRBJ1-2; D is unclear. Germline-derived CDR1 and CDR2 are MNHEY and SVGAGI. Trimming left V 0 bases short and J 4 bases short, with 9 bases between. The CDR3 is made up of 14 amino acids. CDR3 protein: CASSYSSRSYGYTF. The DNA for the CDR3 is TGTGCCAGCAGTTACTCGTCTAGATCCTATGGCTACACCTTC.

This clone occurred once. V and J are TRBV4-3 and TRBJ1-1; no clear D gene. The V and J ends lost 0 bases and 5 bases respectively, with 16 bases between them. Germline loops: CDR1 LGHNA, CDR2 YSLEER. This CDR3 has 16 residues. CDR3 nucleotides: TGCGCCAGCAGCCAAGATTGGGCTCCTCGGAGGACTGAAGCTTTCTTT. This gives the protein CASSQDWAPRRTEAFF.

The chain employs TRBV10-3 and TRBJ1-2; 7 bases match TRBD1. The CDR3 extends over 16 amino acids. Germline V CDR1 and CDR2: ENHRY, SYGVKD. Trimming cost V 7 bases and J 0 bases; bases outside gene matches: 11. CDR3 region: CAITRTGLLANYGYTF. The CDR3 DNA is TGTGCCATCACCCGGACAGGCCTTTTAGCTAACTATGGCTACACCTTC.

V gene TRBV2 combines with J gene TRBJ2-2; D gene unclear. CDR1 and CDR2 from the germline V gene are SNHLY and FYNNEI. V shed 6 bases and J shed 7 bases, with 15 bases lying between them. CDR3 length: 14 amino acids. The CDR3 nucleotides are TGTGCCAGCAGAAGAACAGAACAGATCGGGGAGCTGTTTTTT. Its translation is CASRRTEQIGELFF.

The rearrangement uses TRBV2 and TRBJ2-3; D is unresolved. V was trimmed by 2 bases and J by 7 bases, leaving 13 bases between them. The germline gives CDR1 SNHLY, CDR2 FYNNEI. The CDR3 sequence is 14 residues long. Written as DNA, the CDR3 is TGTGCCAGCAGTGAAAGTTCTCAGAGCTATACGCAGTATTTT. It yields the protein CASSESSQSYTQYF.

The CDR3 DNA reads TGCGCCAGCAGCTTGGGTTGGACACCCAATGGGCCGGACTACGAGCAGTACTTC. Its translation: CASSLGWTPNGPDYEQYF. The chain combines TRBV5-1 with TRBJ2-7; tentative D call: TRBD1 (5 bases). CDR3 size: 18 residues. Germline CDR1 is SGHRS and CDR2 is YFSETQ. The ends were cut back, 0 bases at V and 3 bases at J, with 22 bases in the middle. Looking up the rest from reference TRBV5-1 and TRBJ2-7 gives the full variable domain: KAGVTQTPRYLIKTRGQQVTLSCSPISGHRSVSWYQQTPGQGLQFLFEYFSETQRNKGNFPGRFSGRQFSNSRSEMNVSTLELGDSALYLCASSLGWTPNGPDYEQYFGPGTRLTVT.

The sample holds a few counts of this clone. J is TRBJ1-5 and V is TRBV6-1, with D maybe TRBD1 (5 bases). CDR1 and CDR2 (germline): MNHNS, SASEGT. Trimming took 4 bases from V and 5 from J, leaving 12 bases between them. This CDR3 spans 14 amino acids. CDR3 DNA: TGTGCCAGCAGTGTTCGGGGAGGGGATCAGCCCCAGCATTTT. Protein sequence: CASSVRGGDQPQHF.

The V call is TRBV5-4, the J call TRBJ2-6; the match to TRBD2 covers 13 bases. This CDR3 has 19 residues. Trimming took 3 bases from V and 3 from J; bases not matched to a gene: 9. CDR1 is SGHNT, CDR2 YYREEE, per germline (reference sequence). CDR3 sequence (DNA): TGTGCCAGCAGCTCAGTAACTAGCGGGGGGGCCCATGGGGCCAACGTCCTGACTTTC. It codes for CASSSVTSGGAHGANVLTF.

This chain links TRBV6-1 with TRBJ1-5; 7 positions match TRBD1. The junction had 10 bases not matched to a gene; V was cut back by 7 bases and J by 7 bases. Germline V gene data show CDR1 as MNHNS and CDR2 as SASEGT. The length of the CDR3 is 14 residues. This CDR3 is CASIGGGWWQPQHF. The CDR3 DNA reads TGTGCCAGCATCGGAGGGGGCTGGTGGCAGCCCCAGCATTTT.

Only a few counts were recorded for this clone. The chain uses TRBV6-1 and TRBJ1-2; 8 bases map to TRBD1. J lost 5 bases, V lost 7 bases, and 9 bases had no gene match. Germline V gives CDR1 MNHNS, CDR2 SASEGT. The CDR3 totals 14 residues. CDR3: CASNPGTGAYGYTF. CDR3 sequence (DNA): TGTGCCAGCAATCCGGGGACAGGTGCTTATGGCTACACCTTC.

J is TRBJ1-3 and V is TRBV11-2; TRBD1 is a possible D gene (5 bases). The CDR3 is made up of 14 amino acids. Germline assignment: CDR1 SGHAT and CDR2 FQNNGV. V gave up 5 bases and J gave up 4 bases, with 12 bases separating them. CDR3 sequence reads: CASSIQGPGNTIYF. The CDR3 coding sequence is TGTGCCAGCAGCATTCAGGGTCCCGGAAACACCATATATTTT.

CDR3 protein: CASSSGTGQTYEQYF. For the CDR3, the DNA is TGCGCCAGCAGCTCGGGAACGGGACAGACTTACGAGCAGTACTTC. The chain recombines TRBV5-1 with TRBJ2-7, with TRBD1 matching over 7 bases. Germline V CDR1 and CDR2: SGHRS, YFSETQ. The CDR3 sequence is 15 residues long. J gave up 4 bases and V 3 bases, and 10 bases lay outside the gene matches.

The chain joins TRBV18 to TRBJ2-1; TRBD1 matches at 12 bases. The CDR3 has 16 residues. The J segment lost 9 bases and the V segment lost 1 base, leaving 7 bases of the junction unmatched. Germline lookup yields CDR1 KGHSH and CDR2 LQKENI. CDR3 residues: CASSPQPGTGGGEQFF. The CDR3 DNA reads TGTGCCAGCTCACCACAACCCGGGACAGGGGGCGGTGAGCAGTTCTTC.

This rearrangement joins TRBV2 to TRBJ1-4; D is unclear. CDR1 is SNHLY, CDR2 FYNNEI, per germline. The ends were cut back, 0 bases at V and 15 bases at J, with 17 bases in the middle. The CDR3 sequence is 14 residues long. Here the CDR3 reads CASSEAPEGGSVFF. CDR3 sequence (DNA): TGTGCCAGCAGTGAAGCGCCGGAGGGCGGTTCGGTGTTTTTT. Full variable domain (rest looked up from reference TRBV2 and TRBJ1-4): EPEVTQTPSHQVTQMGQEVILRCVPISNHLYFYWYRQILGQKVEFLVSFYNNEISEKSEIFDDQFSVERPDGSNFTLKIRSTKLEDSAMYFCASSEAPEGGSVFFGSGTQLSVL.

This chain connects TRBV27 to TRBJ2-7; D may correspond to TRBD1 or TRBD2 (5 bases each). Germline values: CDR1 MNHEY, CDR2 SMNVEV (reference sequence). V dropped 8 bases and J dropped 7 bases, with 24 bases sitting between them. The CDR3 is 15 amino acids. This chain's CDR3 is CASSSPGTTPGEQYF. The CDR3 nucleotides read TGTGCCAGCTCCTCCCCCGGGACCACACCCGGGGAGCAGTACTTC.

The chain uses TRBV11-2 and TRBJ1-1; weak D call: TRBD1 (5 bases). Trimming cost V 1 base and J 8 bases, with 11 bases left between them. The CDR3 totals 13 residues. The germline gives CDR1 SGHAT, CDR2 FQNNGV. CDR3 region: CASSLGLRQEAFF. The CDR3 bases are TGTGCCAGCAGCTTAGGTTTGAGACAGGAAGCTTTCTTT.

The chain combines TRBV6-5 with TRBJ2-1; 14 nucleotides match TRBD2. CDR3 length equals 16 residues. V shed 0 bases and J 7 bases; nucleotides not matched to a gene: 2. CDR1 is MNHEY and CDR2 is SVGAGI in the germline V gene. The CDR3 here is CASSYSWTSGGNEQFF. The CDR3 DNA reads as TGTGCCAGCAGTTACTCCTGGACTAGCGGGGGGAATGAGCAGTTCTTC.

About this clone: At one end the junction does not follow the germline gene, possibly because of a read error. The rearrangement uses TRBV6-6 and TRBJ1-2; D not certain. The CDR3 is 11 amino acids. From germline, CDR1 is MNHNY and CDR2 SVGAGI (reference sequence). The CDR3 bases are TGTGCCAGCAGTTACTCGGATGGGTGTTCCTTC. Amino acid sequence: CASSYSDGCSF.

The V call is TRBV5-1, the J call TRBJ2-1; 8 bases match TRBD2. This CDR3 spans 14 amino acids. Looked up from germline, CDR1 is SGHRS and CDR2 is YFSETQ. Losses at the gene ends were 4 bases for V and 8 bases for J; bases not matched to a gene: 8. The CDR3 protein is CASSPRAGVHEQFF. The CDR3, as DNA: TGCGCCAGCAGCCCAAGAGCGGGGGTCCATGAGCAGTTCTTC.

V usage is TRBV19 and J usage is TRBJ1-2, with a weak D call TRBD1 (5 bases). The length of the CDR3 is 13 residues. The V gene lost 7 bases and the J gene lost 0 bases, with 9 bases spanning the gap. Germline CDR1 LNHDA, CDR2 SQIVND (reference sequence). This CDR3 is CASNDRANYGYTF. The DNA for the CDR3 is TGTGCCAGTAATGACAGAGCTAACTATGGCTACACCTTC.

The rearrangement links TRBV30 to TRBJ2-3, with 7 bases identical to TRBD1. Looked up from germline, CDR1 is GTSNPN and CDR2 is SVGIG (reference sequence). With 4 bases clipped from V and 4 bases from J, the junction kept 11 bases outside the gene matches. The CDR3 has 15 residues. The CDR3 here is CAWTRGLALPDTQYF. Written as DNA, the CDR3 is TGTGCCTGGACTAGGGGGCTAGCACTTCCAGATACGCAGTATTTT.

This clone was seen more than once but under ten times. This rearrangement joins TRBV11-2 to TRBJ1-2; 9 bases align to TRBD1. V gave up 4 bases and J gave up 5 bases; unmatched junction bases: 2. The CDR3 covers 13 residues. Germline V gives CDR1 SGHAT, CDR2 FQNNGV. Here the CDR3 DNA reads TGTGCCAGCAGCTCGGGACAGGGATATGGCTACACCTTC. It translates to CASSSGQGYGYTF.

The gene calls are TRBV7-2 and TRBJ1-2; D is unresolved. CDR1 and CDR2 from the germline V gene are SGHTA and FQGNSA. This CDR3 spans 14 amino acids. V dropped 1 base and J dropped 7 bases, with 13 bases sitting between them. Here the CDR3 DNA reads TGTGCCAGCAGCTTAGAATTTGGGGTCGGTGGCTACACCTTC. This gives the protein CASSLEFGVGGYTF.

This clone occurred a few times. This chain joins TRBV5-5 and TRBJ2-5, with D possibly being TRBD2 (6 bases). V lost 4 bases and J lost 3, with 13 bases in between. CDR1 is SGHKS and CDR2 is YYEKEE in the germline V gene (reference sequence). The CDR3 loop spans 14 amino acids. The CDR3 coding sequence is TGTGCCAGCAGCCTACTAGCAGCCGAAGAGACCCAGTACTTC. Its translation is CASSLLAAEETQYF. The variable domain in full, with the rest retrieved from reference TRBV5-5 and TRBJ2-5, is DAGVTQSPTHLIKTRGQQVTLRCSPISGHKSVSWYQQVLGQGPQFIFQYYEKEERGRGNFPDRFSARQFPNYSSELNVNALLLGDSALYLCASSLLAAEETQYFGPGTRLLVL.

This chain connects TRBV18 to TRBJ2-1, with D possibly TRBD2 on 6 matching bases. Germline values: CDR1 KGHSH, CDR2 LQKENI. The CDR3 spans 16 residues. Trimming cost V 3 bases and J 1 base, with 13 bases left between them. CDR3: CASSPQVGGSYNEQFF. CDR3 DNA: TGTGCCAGCTCACCCCAAGTCGGGGGTTCCTACAATGAGCAGTTCTTC.

This chain uses TRBV30 with TRBJ2-5; TRBD2 is a possible D gene (6 bases). In germline, CDR1 is GTSNPN, CDR2 SVGIG (reference sequence). Deletions cut 2 bases from V and 1 base from J, with 8 bases between. The CDR3 loop spans 13 amino acids. The chain's CDR3 is CAWSPGLQETQYF. The DNA for the CDR3 is TGTGCCTGGAGTCCGGGACTCCAAGAGACCCAGTACTTC.

This clone was found a few times. This chain joins TRBV11-3 and TRBJ1-5, with D possibly TRBD1 on 6 matching bases. There are 13 residues in the CDR3. V gave up 5 bases and J gave up 6 bases, with 11 bases separating them. The V gene's germline CDR1 is SGHNT and CDR2 YENEEA. The CDR3, as DNA: TGTGCCAGCAGCATAAGGGGGGGTCAGCCCCAGCATTTT. Residues: CASSIRGGQPQHF.

J is TRBJ2-6 and V is TRBV5-4; TRBD1 might be the D (6 bases). This CDR3 contains 14 residues. CDR1 and CDR2 (germline): SGHNT, YYREEE (reference sequence). The V end lost 7 bases, the J end lost 2 bases, and 10 bases lay between the germline ends. The CDR3 nucleotides are TGTGCCAGCGTCTCAGGGGCTGGGGCCAACGTCCTGACTTTC. As protein: CASVSGAGANVLTF.